Listed below are T cell receptor beta chains from one sample, sequenced in a study of monozygotic twins with inflammatory bowel disease. TCRdb re-analyzed the 5' RACE reads; it lists each CDR3 protein once, without DNA. This sample's clone table lists just over 300,000 distinct CDR3 sequences. The specimen sequenced was blood. These receptors came from a human donor with ulcerative colitis or Crohn's disease, or a healthy co-twin of an affected twin (not recorded which). Each CDR3 is given with its conserved first and last residue. The order of the fields is J gene, V gene, CDR3 protein.

j_gene: TRBJ2-1; v_gene: TRBV15; CDR3aa: CATSRVGYTEQFF
j_gene: TRBJ1-1; v_gene: TRBV5-5; CDR3aa: CASSGRGTEAFF
j_gene: TRBJ2-3; v_gene: TRBV28; CDR3aa: CASSALGTTNTDTQYF
j_gene: TRBJ2-7; v_gene: TRBV27; CDR3aa: CASSPLGGGAYEQYF
j_gene: TRBJ2-1; v_gene: TRBV18; CDR3aa: CASSPLRGGESYNEQFF
j_gene: TRBJ1-3; v_gene: TRBV10-3; CDR3aa: CAIRPGATGNTIYF
j_gene: TRBJ1-4; v_gene: TRBV28; CDR3aa: CASSLRVAKLFF
j_gene: TRBJ1-6; v_gene: TRBV20-1; CDR3aa: CSALPVGTGRYHSPLHF
j_gene: TRBJ2-3; v_gene: TRBV27; CDR3aa: CASRNWVGTDTQYF
j_gene: TRBJ2-7; v_gene: TRBV4-3; CDR3aa: CASSPSGTRVHEQYF
j_gene: TRBJ2-2; v_gene: TRBV12-3/TRBV12-4; CDR3aa: CASSLRVGGELFF
j_gene: TRBJ1-5; v_gene: TRBV12-3/TRBV12-4; CDR3aa: CASTYSGTPNQPQHF
j_gene: TRBJ1-3; v_gene: TRBV5-1; CDR3aa: CASRKAGTNSGNTIYF
j_gene: TRBJ1-2; v_gene: TRBV11-2; CDR3aa: CASSLDRASYTF
j_gene: TRBJ2-2; v_gene: TRBV20-1; CDR3aa: CSARDVAGPLTGELFF
j_gene: TRBJ2-1; v_gene: TRBV6-5; CDR3aa: CASRGTFFGEQFF
j_gene: TRBJ1-4; v_gene: TRBV4-3; CDR3aa: CASSHRGGGEKLFF
j_gene: TRBJ2-2; v_gene: TRBV20-1; CDR3aa: CSARLANRGELFF
j_gene: TRBJ1-1; v_gene: TRBV4-3; CDR3aa: CASSLSSTGNTEAFF
j_gene: TRBJ2-1; v_gene: TRBV2; CDR3aa: CASSMGQLNEQFF
j_gene: TRBJ2-2; v_gene: TRBV7-2; CDR3aa: CASSPTGPMAGELFF
j_gene: TRBJ1-2; v_gene: TRBV20-1; CDR3aa: CSASLTPQLTSYTF
j_gene: TRBJ1-1; v_gene: TRBV24-1; CDR3aa: CATSDYYGRAFF
j_gene: TRBJ1-5; v_gene: TRBV5-1; CDR3aa: CASSLAGGVNQPQHF
j_gene: TRBJ1-6; v_gene: TRBV7-2; CDR3aa: CASSLAAPNSPLHF
j_gene: TRBJ1-3; v_gene: TRBV12-3/TRBV12-4; CDR3aa: CASSSTGMPAGNTIYF
j_gene: TRBJ1-2; v_gene: TRBV6-5; CDR3aa: CASSYRDSARLGYTF
j_gene: TRBJ2-5; v_gene: TRBV7-8; CDR3aa: CASSLILSLGETQYF
j_gene: TRBJ1-1; v_gene: TRBV7-2; CDR3aa: CASSPHRGFGTEAFF
j_gene: TRBJ1-5; v_gene: TRBV5-1; CDR3aa: CASSLAFGLGQPQHF
j_gene: TRBJ2-7; v_gene: TRBV18; CDR3aa: CASSPQGSSYEQYF
j_gene: TRBJ2-2; v_gene: TRBV28; CDR3aa: CASNPPGENTGELFF
j_gene: TRBJ1-5; v_gene: TRBV2; CDR3aa: CASRPTGIWDQPQHF
j_gene: TRBJ2-6; v_gene: TRBV7-6; CDR3aa: CASTGRKSGANVLTF
j_gene: TRBJ2-7; v_gene: TRBV6-5; CDR3aa: CASSLSAPRDEQYF
j_gene: TRBJ1-6; v_gene: TRBV5-1; CDR3aa: CASRSTTGTAYNSPLHF
j_gene: TRBJ2-7; v_gene: TRBV20-1; CDR3aa: CSARDFGSPYEQYF
j_gene: TRBJ2-1; v_gene: TRBV29-1; CDR3aa: CSVAGGSRVEQFF
j_gene: TRBJ2-3; v_gene: TRBV20-1; CDR3aa: CRVPSGGNTDTQYF
j_gene: TRBJ2-7; v_gene: TRBV7-9; CDR3aa: CASSFLTGTGIYEQYF
j_gene: TRBJ1-1; v_gene: TRBV20-1; CDR3aa: CSARAMLGTEAFF
j_gene: TRBJ2-1; v_gene: TRBV7-2; CDR3aa: CASRPGLANTNEQFF
j_gene: TRBJ1-6; v_gene: TRBV12-3/TRBV12-4; CDR3aa: CASSHGGGSPLHF
j_gene: TRBJ2-1; v_gene: TRBV20-1; CDR3aa: CSANGASGRALGNEQFF
j_gene: TRBJ2-7; v_gene: TRBV7-9; CDR3aa: CASSLGPEQGGPYEQYF